The 27 T cell receptor beta chains presented below share a single source sample, sequenced in a study of shared clonotypes between healthy human individuals. The protocol was immunoSEQ multiplex PCR, while the TCRdb copy is restricted to in-frame clones and leaves out a portion. The sample lists about 590,000 clones; just under 97% were seen once. Positively selected for CCR7, the CD45RO-negative cells used as naive CD8 cells excluded terminally differentiated effector memory CD45RA+ cells. The specimen was naive CD8+ T cells sorted from blood. These receptors originate from a woman aged 25 to 39 in good health.

Of note for this clone: The identical CDR3 is also encoded by other nucleotide sequences in the sample. The rearrangement links TRBV5-4 to TRBJ2-1; D gene uncertain. V was shortened by 1 base and J by 5 bases, with 7 bases between the two germline ends. The V gene's germline CDR1 is SGHNT and CDR2 YYREEE (reference sequence). The CDR3 spans 13 residues. CDR3 amino acids: CASSLSENNEQFF. The CDR3, as DNA: TGTGCCAGCAGCTTGTCGGAGAACAATGAGCAGTTCTTC.

The chain recombines TRBV10-2 with TRBJ2-4; D is ambiguous. V shed 5 bases and J shed 6 bases, with 2 bases lying between them. Germline lookup yields CDR1 WSHSY and CDR2 SAAADI. This CDR3 contains 10 residues. The CDR3 reads CASSLNIQYF. DNA for the CDR3: TGCGCCAGCAGTTTAAACATTCAGTACTTC.

The chain joins TRBV7-8 to TRBJ1-1, with 9 positions matching TRBD1. The J segment lost 5 bases and the V segment lost 1 base, leaving 8 bases of the junction unmatched. Germline V gene sequence: CDR1 SGHVS, CDR2 FQNEAQ. The CDR3 covers 16 residues. CDR3 bases: TGTGCCAGCAGCTTAGATCCGGGACAGGGTGTGACTGAAGCTTTCTTT. Amino acid sequence: CASSLDPGQGVTEAFF.

The gene calls are TRBV10-3 and TRBJ2-7; D possibly matches TRBD1 or TRBD2 (5 bases each). This CDR3 has 16 amino acids. Germline V gene data show CDR1 as ENHRY and CDR2 as SYGVKD. V shed 4 bases and J shed 0 bases, with 16 bases lying between them. The CDR3 DNA is TGTGCCATCAGTGGAGTGGGGGAGACAGCCTCCTACGAGCAGTACTTC. As protein: CAISGVGETASYEQYF.

The chain links TRBV2 to TRBJ2-1; D not resolved. Looked up from germline, CDR1 is SNHLY and CDR2 is FYNNEI. The CDR3 sequence is 13 residues long. V was cut by 2 bases and J by 10 bases, with 12 bases left in between. The CDR3, as DNA: TGTGCCAGCAGTGAATTTCCGCTCAGGGAGCAGTTCTTC. This sequence encodes CASSEFPLREQFF.

J is TRBJ2-7 and V is TRBV9, with D perhaps being TRBD1 or TRBD2 (5 bases each). CDR1 is SGDLS, CDR2 YYNGEE, per germline. Trimming pared 0 bases from V and 5 bases from J, leaving 12 bases between. The CDR3 runs 14 residues. The CDR3 DNA reads TGTGCCAGCAGCGTAGACGGGACCCCCGACGAGCAGTACTTC. The encoded protein is CASSVDGTPDEQYF.

This clone came up once. The rearrangement links TRBV6-5 to TRBJ2-1, with TRBD2 identical over 8 bases. The CDR3 extends over 15 amino acids. The germline V gene has CDR1 MNHEY and CDR2 SVGAGI. Trimming cost V 5 bases and J 0 bases; bases outside gene matches: 3. The CDR3 coding sequence is TGTGCCAGCAGTAAAGGGACTAGCTCCTACAATGAGCAGTTCTTC. Residues: CASSKGTSSYNEQFF.

J is TRBJ2-7 and V is TRBV27; tentatively, D is TRBD2 (6 bases). The V gene lost 6 bases and the J gene lost 0 bases, with 18 bases spanning the gap. In germline, CDR1 is MNHEY, CDR2 SMNVEV (reference sequence). CDR3 length: 16 residues. The CDR3 nucleotides read TGTGCCAGCAGCCAAACAACCGGGACTCCCTCCTACGAGCAGTACTTC. It is translated as CASSQTTGTPSYEQYF.

This clone was detected once. The rearrangement links TRBV29-1 to TRBJ1-1; D not certain. Germline CDR1 reads SQVTM; CDR2 reads ANQGSEA. V lost 4 bases and J lost 10, with 13 bases in between. CDR3 length: 11 amino acids. CDR3 region: CSVAGSTTAFF. Written as DNA, the CDR3 is TGCAGCGTTGCCGGGTCGACAACAGCTTTCTTT.

The rearrangement uses TRBV28 and TRBJ1-2; no clear D gene. Trimming cost V 5 bases and J 8 bases, with 15 bases left between them. Germline V CDR1 and CDR2: MDHEN, SYDVKM. The CDR3 runs to 13 residues. The CDR3 protein is CASSASSLEGYTF. CDR3 bases: TGTGCCAGCAGTGCTAGCAGCCTCGAGGGCTACACCTTC.

This chain connects TRBV27 to TRBJ1-2; perhaps TRBD1 as D (5 bases). Germline V gene sequence: CDR1 MNHEY, CDR2 SMNVEV (reference sequence). The CDR3 consists of 15 residues. V was clipped by 0 bases and J by 6 bases, with 14 bases between them. CDR3 sequence: CASSLSVAGNHGYTF. CDR3 nucleotides: TGTGCCAGCAGTTTATCGGTGGCAGGGAATCATGGCTACACCTTC.

The chain has TRBV7-6 and TRBJ2-1; TRBD1 is a possible D gene (5 bases). CDR3 length: 13 amino acids. V shed 5 bases and J shed 8 bases, with 13 bases lying between them. Germline V gene data show CDR1 as SGHVS and CDR2 as FNYEAQ. CDR3 protein: CASSITPTDEQFF. The CDR3 DNA reads as TGTGCCAGCAGCATCACACCGACAGATGAGCAGTTCTTC.

This rearrangement joins TRBV5-6 to TRBJ2-7; D might be TRBD1 (6 bases). CDR1 and CDR2 from the germline V gene are SGHDT and YYEEEE. Trimming shortened V by 1 base and J by 5 bases, and 16 bases separated the two germline ends. The CDR3 length is 15 residues. DNA for the CDR3: TGTGCCAGCAGCTTGAGTTATACAGGGTTCGACGAGCAGTACTTC. Protein: CASSLSYTGFDEQYF.

V usage is TRBV5-6 and J usage is TRBJ1-5, with D perhaps matching TRBD1 (6 bases). Trimming removed 4 bases from V and 6 bases from J, with 11 bases in between. This CDR3 is built from 13 residues. Germline values: CDR1 SGHDT, CDR2 YYEEEE. CDR3 coding DNA: TGTGCCAGCAGCCAAGGGGGGGTTCAGCCCCAGCATTTT. Translated, it gives CASSQGGVQPQHF.

The chain combines TRBV6-1 with TRBJ1-5; 10 bases fit TRBD1. The J segment lost 2 bases and the V segment lost 2 bases, leaving 12 bases of the junction unmatched. Per the germline V gene, CDR1 is MNHNS and CDR2 is SASEGT. This CDR3 contains 19 residues. The CDR3 sequence is CASSELGGTGAFGNQPQHF. CDR3 in DNA: TGTGCCAGCAGTGAACTGGGCGGGACAGGGGCATTTGGCAATCAGCCCCAGCATTTT.

The chain is built from TRBV13 and TRBJ2-5; possible D gene TRBD2, 5 bases. The tail of the sequence fits TRBJ2-7 better, so the J call may be wrong. The CDR3 has 14 amino acids. The germline CDR1 and CDR2 sequences are PRHDT and FYEKMQ (reference sequence). The CDR3 protein is CASSLEDSPYEQYF. The CDR3, as DNA: TGTGCCAGCAGCTTAGAGGACTCACCCTACGAGCAGTACTTC.

To note about this clone: The sample has other DNA sequences that encode this CDR3 too. The chain recombines TRBV9 with TRBJ2-2; D unresolved. The germline V and J ends were trimmed by 1 base and 3 bases, with 4 bases remaining between them. Per the germline V gene, CDR1 is SGDLS and CDR2 is YYNGEE. CDR3 length: 13 amino acids. The CDR3 bases are TGTGCCAGCAGCGTATGGGACACCGGGGAGCTGTTTTTT. Translating it yields CASSVWDTGELFF.

V is TRBV7-2 and J is TRBJ2-2; the D gene is possibly TRBD2 (5 bases). Trimming removed 0 bases at V and 5 bases at J, with 7 bases between. The CDR3 sequence is 14 residues long. The germline gives CDR1 SGHTA, CDR2 FQGNSA. This chain's CDR3 is CASSLAGGTGELFF. CDR3 coding DNA: TGTGCCAGCAGCTTAGCGGGCGGGACCGGGGAGCTGTTTTTT.

The rearrangement links TRBV5-1 to TRBJ2-5; 7 bases line up with TRBD1. The CDR3 extends over 15 amino acids. Germline trimming cut 2 bases from V and 1 base from J; bases unmatched to any gene: 5. The V gene's germline CDR1 is SGHRS and CDR2 YFSETQ. In nucleotides, the CDR3 is TGCGCCAGCAGCTTCTACGGGACAGCCCAAGAGACCCAGTACTTC. Residues: CASSFYGTAQETQYF.

The CDR3 nucleotides read TGTGCCATCAGTGAGGAAGCGGGCGTTTCCTACGAGCAGTACTTC. Amino acid sequence: CAISEEAGVSYEQYF. This chain links TRBV10-3 with TRBJ2-7; TRBD2 is a possible D gene (6 bases). The CDR3 is 15 amino acids. Trimming left V 2 bases short and J 1 base short, with 12 bases between. Germline V gene sequence: CDR1 ENHRY, CDR2 SYGVKD.

This clone was seen just once. This rearrangement joins TRBV5-4 to TRBJ2-1; 11 nucleotides match TRBD2. The J segment lost 0 bases and the V segment lost 4 bases, leaving 15 bases of the junction unmatched. Per germline, CDR1 SGHNT and CDR2 YYREEE (reference sequence). This CDR3 is built from 20 residues. The DNA of the CDR3 is TGTGCCAGCAGCAATATCCTGACTAGCGGGAAAAGAGACTCCTACAATGAGCAGTTCTTC. Encoded protein: CASSNILTSGKRDSYNEQFF.

V usage is TRBV5-1 and J usage is TRBJ2-1; 9 bases fit TRBD2. This CDR3 has 15 amino acids. Germline assignment: CDR1 SGHRS and CDR2 YFSETQ. V trimming: 1 base; J trimming: 4 bases; junction bases outside the gene matches: 3. DNA of the CDR3: TGCGCCAGCAGCTTGAAGACTAGCGGTTACAATGAGCAGTTCTTC. Protein product: CASSLKTSGYNEQFF.

The rearrangement links TRBV25-1 to TRBJ2-2, with D possibly being TRBD1 or TRBD2 (5 bases each). V lost 2 bases and J lost 2, with 9 bases in between. Germline V CDR1 and CDR2: MGHDK, SYGVNS. The CDR3 is made up of 15 amino acids. CDR3 bases: TGTGCCAGCAGTGAACGGGGCTATAACACCGGGGAGCTGTTTTTT. Translating gives CASSERGYNTGELFF.

The chain uses TRBV5-4 and TRBJ1-2; D not resolved. Trimming took off 6 bases at V and 2 bases at J, with 20 bases between the two ends. From germline, CDR1 is SGHNT and CDR2 YYREEE (reference sequence). The CDR3 extends over 16 amino acids. The CDR3 spells CASTSGLTVSNYGYTF. CDR3 DNA sequence: TGTGCCAGCACCTCTGGCCTTACAGTCTCCAACTATGGCTACACCTTC.

The chain uses TRBV2 and TRBJ2-3, with TRBD1 matching 8 bases. This CDR3 is 20 amino acids long. J was trimmed by 1 base and V by 5 bases; bases with no gene match: 20. Germline V gene lookup returns CDR1 SNHLY and CDR2 FYNNEI. Here the CDR3 reads CASSIDGFIGRGLGTDTQYF. Written as DNA, the CDR3 is TGTGCCAGCAGTATCGATGGGTTTATCGGCAGGGGGCTGGGCACAGATACGCAGTATTTT.

This chain uses TRBV10-3 with TRBJ2-3; 14 bases line up with TRBD2. The germline V gene encodes CDR1 ENHRY and CDR2 SYGVKD. Losses at the gene ends were 5 bases for V and 1 base for J; bases not matched to a gene: 2. The CDR3 sequence is 16 residues long. CDR3 region: CAISQGLAGGTDTQYF. CDR3 nucleotides: TGTGCCATCAGTCAGGGACTAGCGGGAGGCACAGATACGCAGTATTTT.

The V and J genes are TRBV7-2 and TRBJ2-5; D gene unclear. The germline V gene has CDR1 SGHTA and CDR2 FQGNSA. The CDR3 length is 10 residues. V gave up 5 bases and J gave up 2 bases, with 0 bases separating them. CDR3 nucleotides: TGTGCCAGCAGCCAAGAGACCCAGTACTTC. It yields the protein CASSQETQYF.